This entry is about one T cell receptor (beta chain). In germline, CDR1 is SGHTA, CDR2 FQGTGA. J gave up 4 bases and V 2 bases, and 3 bases lay outside the gene matches. The CDR3 is made up of 15 amino acids. This entry is derived from a study of T cell changes during pregnancy in multiple sclerosis. TCRdb's copy holds only in-frame clones and misses some; the assay was immunoSEQ multiplex PCR. The data hold 100,000 or so clones, with roughly 93% observed a single time. This sequence was found in a female donor with multiple sclerosis, enrolled in a pregnancy study. The chain couples TRBV7-3 to TRBJ2-1; 9 bases agree with TRBD2. The sequencing here drew on peripheral blood, taken before pregnancy. CDR3 sequence (DNA): TGTGCCAGCAGCTTAGCTAGCGGGGATTACAATGAGCAGTTCTTC. It specifies CASSLASGDYNEQFF.